Reported below is one T cell receptor (beta chain). This entry is derived from a study of blood T cell repertoires in COVID-19. Using immunoSEQ multiplex PCR, the repertoire was profiled, and TCRdb retains in-frame clones only, with some absent. The sample carries roughly 410,000 clones, 89% recorded once. The length of the CDR3 is 14 residues. Looked up from germline, CDR1 is SGHRS and CDR2 is YFSETQ. J lost 6 bases, V lost 3 bases, and 4 bases had no gene match. The J gene is TRBJ2-7, the V gene TRBV5-1; 12 nucleotides match TRBD1. This sequence was found in a woman aged 40 to 50 with COVID-19, enrolled during active disease. Material: peripheral blood. This CDR3 reads CASSSGTGGAEQYF. Here the CDR3 DNA reads TGCGCCAGCAGCTCCGGGACAGGGGGCGCCGAGCAGTACTTC.